A single sample is the source of the 18 T cell receptor beta chains below, sequenced in a study of T cell repertoires in cytomegalovirus infection. Their antigen targets remain unknown. MiXCR was run by TCRdb on the reads, yielding one entry per CDR3 protein. This sample has 830,000 or so distinct CDR3 sequences, with around a third found just once. Here the sequenced sample was cultured CD8+ T cells from PBMCs, taken from culture after CMV antigen stimulation. These receptors all stem from a human donor in good health (CMV status not recorded). Some clones in this sample may be carry-over from other donors' samples.

The chain couples TRBV28 to TRBJ2-1, with 14 bases identical to TRBD2. This CDR3 comprises 16 residues. Germline V gene sequence: CDR1 MDHEN, CDR2 SYDVKM. V was clipped by 3 bases and J by 7 bases; unmatched bases: 5. CDR3 DNA sequence: TGTGCCAGCAGTTTTGCCCGGACTAGCGGGGGGAATGAGCAGTTCTTC. The encoded protein is CASSFARTSGGNEQFF.

In this sample, this clonotype turned up many times. The J gene is TRBJ2-7, the V gene TRBV29-1, with TRBD2 matching 7 bases. The CDR3 is 13 amino acids. Germline V CDR1 and CDR2: SQVTM, ANQGSEA. CDR3 residues: CSGVGGGTYEQYF. The CDR3 nucleotides read TGCAGTGGAGTGGGGGGGGGAACCTACGAGCAGTACTTC.

A few counts support this clonotype. The chain employs TRBV4-1 and TRBJ2-2; 11 nucleotides align to TRBD1. This CDR3 comprises 14 residues. Germline-derived CDR1 and CDR2 are MGHRA and YSYEKL. Trimming cost V 10 bases and J 5 bases; bases outside gene matches: 6. The CDR3 here is CATLGQGATGELFF. The DNA of the CDR3 is TGCGCCACACTAGGACAGGGGGCAACCGGGGAGCTGTTTTTT.

This chain uses TRBV15 with TRBJ2-5, with a possible D match to TRBD2 (6 bases). V shed 8 bases and J shed 7 bases, with 14 bases lying between them. The germline V gene has CDR1 LNHNV and CDR2 YYDKDF (reference sequence). The CDR3 is 12 residues long. CDR3 DNA: TGTGCCACCGGGGGACGGGGAGGGACCCAGTACTTC. This codes for CATGGRGGTQYF.

The chain links TRBV2 to TRBJ2-7; D unclear. V shed 8 bases and J shed 7 bases, with 18 bases lying between them. Germline assignment: CDR1 SNHLY and CDR2 FYNNEI. The CDR3 runs 13 residues. CDR3 bases: TGTGCCAGCTTGTTCAGGTCGCTGGCGGAGCAGTACGTC. Translation gives CASLFRSLAEQYV.

This rearrangement joins TRBV2 to TRBJ1-5, with D possibly being TRBD1 (5 bases). The CDR3 extends over 14 amino acids. Germline-derived CDR1 and CDR2 are SNHLY and FYNNEI. V shed 7 bases and J shed 3 bases, with 13 bases lying between them. The CDR3 coding sequence is TGTGCCAGCATGGGGCCAGGACCCAATCAGCCCCAGCATTTT. As protein: CASMGPGPNQPQHF.

This sequence joins TRBV27 and TRBJ2-1, with TRBD2 matching 9 bases. CDR3 length equals 15 residues. V lost 7 bases, J lost 4 bases, and 8 bases stayed unmatched. CDR1 is MNHEY and CDR2 is SMNVEV in the germline V gene (reference sequence). In DNA form, the CDR3 reads TGTGCCAGCAAACTAGCGGGTCCGGGATACAATGAGCAGTTCTTC. Residues: CASKLAGPGYNEQFF.

The table lists this clonotype with many counts. V gene TRBV7-6 combines with J gene TRBJ2-1; 8 bases fit TRBD2. The CDR3 is 16 residues long. Trimming took 5 bases from V and 2 from J; bases not matched to a gene: 8. The germline CDR1 and CDR2 sequences are SGHVS and FNYEAQ. CDR3 coding DNA: TGTGCCAGCAGCCTCGGACTAGCAGAACCCTACAATGAGCAGTTCTTC. Its translation is CASSLGLAEPYNEQFF.

The rearrangement joins TRBV27 to TRBJ2-5; 9 bases line up with TRBD1. This CDR3 comprises 15 residues. Trimming removed 6 bases from V and 3 bases from J; junction bases left unmatched: 8. Germline V gives CDR1 MNHEY, CDR2 SMNVEV (reference sequence). The CDR3 reads CASRRRDREKETQYF. The CDR3 bases are TGTGCCAGCAGGCGTCGGGACAGGGAGAAAGAGACCCAGTACTTC.

The gene calls are TRBV6-2 or TRBV6-3 and TRBJ1-1; 7 bases fit TRBD1. The germline gives CDR1 MNHEY, CDR2 SVGEGT. V was pared by 2 bases and J by 1 base, with 7 bases of the junction left unmatched. The CDR3 has 16 residues. This CDR3 reads CASSYATGFKNTEAFF. The CDR3 bases are TGTGCCAGCAGTTACGCGACAGGGTTTAAGAACACTGAAGCTTTCTTT.

V usage is TRBV7-6 and J usage is TRBJ2-7, with 7 nucleotides matching TRBD1. V shed 1 base, J shed 0 bases, and the junction held 12 bases outside the gene matches. The germline V gene has CDR1 SGHVS and CDR2 FNYEAQ. The CDR3 has 18 amino acids. This chain's CDR3 is CASSLGPLTGRDSYEQYF. In DNA form, the CDR3 reads TGTGCCAGCAGCTTAGGACCCCTGACAGGGCGAGACTCCTACGAGCAGTACTTC. Together with reference TRBV7-6 and TRBJ2-7, the CDR3 gives the full variable domain: GAGVSQSPRYKVTKRGQDVALRCDPISGHVSLYWYRQALGQGPEFLTYFNYEAQQDKSGLPNDRFSAERPEGSISTLTIQRTEQRDSAMYRCASSLGPLTGRDSYEQYFGPGTRLTVT.

This clonotype came up a few times. This sequence joins TRBV11-2 and TRBJ2-1; D is unresolved. CDR1 and CDR2 from the germline V gene are SGHAT and FQNNGV. Trimming took off 0 bases at V and 4 bases at J, with 10 bases between the two ends. This CDR3 has 15 amino acids. For the CDR3, the DNA is TGTGCCAGCAGCTTAGATGAATACAGTTACAATGAGCAGTTCTTC. Translation gives CASSLDEYSYNEQFF.

The CDR3: CASPSLPTGELFF. The CDR3 DNA is TGTGCCAGCCCATCGCTCCCCACCGGGGAGCTGTTTTTT. The chain links TRBV7-9 to TRBJ2-2; D is undetermined. The V end lost 8 bases, the J end lost 4 bases, and 11 bases lay between the germline ends. This CDR3 comprises 13 residues. From germline, CDR1 is SEHNR and CDR2 FQNEAQ (reference sequence). The whole variable domain, filled in from reference TRBV7-9 and TRBJ2-2, reads DTGVSQNPRHKITKRGQNVTFRCDPISEHNRLYWYRQTLGQGPEFLTYFQNEAQLEKSRLLSDRFSAERPKGSFSTLEIQRTEQGDSAMYLCASPSLPTGELFFGEGSRLTVL.

This clonotype was seen only a few times. The genes are TRBV10-3 and TRBJ1-1; TRBD1 matches 7 bases. With 6 bases clipped from V and 7 bases from J, the junction kept 5 bases outside the gene matches. Germline V gene data show CDR1 as ENHRY and CDR2 as SYGVKD. This CDR3 region has 12 residues. The CDR3 region is CAIRIDRDEAFF. The CDR3 DNA sequence: TGTGCCATCAGGATTGACAGGGATGAAGCTTTCTTT.

This clonotype was counted a few times. This sequence joins TRBV6-1 and TRBJ1-5; 8 nucleotides agree with TRBD1. The CDR3 runs 14 residues. Germline V gene lookup returns CDR1 MNHNS and CDR2 SASEGT. With 5 bases clipped from V and 6 bases from J, the junction kept 6 bases outside the gene matches. CDR3 protein: CASSPDRAFQPQHF. The CDR3 region has the DNA TGTGCCAGCAGTCCGGACAGGGCTTTTCAGCCCCAGCATTTT.

The chain couples TRBV6-1 to TRBJ2-1; D might be TRBD2 (6 bases). V lost 3 bases to trimming and J lost 8 bases, with 20 bases between them. The germline V gene encodes CDR1 MNHNS and CDR2 SASEGT. CDR3 length equals 16 residues. CDR3 sequence (DNA): TGTGCCAGCAGTGACCCCGGGACTGACCCTGGTTATGAGCAGTTCTTC. Its protein product is CASSDPGTDPGYEQFF.

V is TRBV5-8 and J is TRBJ1-5; possibly TRBD1 for D (5 bases). CDR1 and CDR2 from the germline V gene are SGHTS and YDEGEE. V was trimmed by 0 bases and J by 1 base, leaving 8 bases between them. This CDR3 is 15 amino acids long. The DNA for the CDR3 is TGTGCCAGCAGCTTGGGAGGGGTGAGCAATCAGCCCCAGCATTTT. Encoded protein: CASSLGGVSNQPQHF. Based on the CDR3 plus reference TRBV5-8 and TRBJ1-5, the full variable domain is EAGVTQSPTHLIKTRGQQATLRCSPISGHTSVYWYQQALGLGLQFLLWYDEGEERNRGNFPPRFSGRQFPNYSSELNVNALELEDSALYLCASSLGGVSNQPQHFGDGTRLSIL.

This chain joins TRBV20-1 and TRBJ1-2; the match to TRBD1 covers 7 bases. The V segment lost 5 bases and the J segment 6 bases; nucleotides outside the gene matches: 9. This CDR3 comprises 13 residues. The germline V gene encodes CDR1 DFQATT and CDR2 SNEGSKA (reference sequence). Written as DNA, the CDR3 is TGCAGTGCTCCCACAGGGGAGGGCAATGGCTACACCTTC. Translating gives CSAPTGEGNGYTF.